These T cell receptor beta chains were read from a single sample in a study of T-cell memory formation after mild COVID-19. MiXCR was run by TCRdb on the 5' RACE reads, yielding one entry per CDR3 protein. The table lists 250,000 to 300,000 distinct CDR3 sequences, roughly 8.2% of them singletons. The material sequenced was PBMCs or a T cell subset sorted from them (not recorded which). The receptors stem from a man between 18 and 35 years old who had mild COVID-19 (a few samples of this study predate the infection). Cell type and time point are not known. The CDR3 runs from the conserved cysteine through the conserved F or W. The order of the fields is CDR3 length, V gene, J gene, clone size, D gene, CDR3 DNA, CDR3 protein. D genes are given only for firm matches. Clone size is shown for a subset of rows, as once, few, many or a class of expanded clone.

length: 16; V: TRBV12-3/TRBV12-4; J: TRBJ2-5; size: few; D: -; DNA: TGTGCCAGCAGTATTACCTCCGGGCGAGGTTGGGAGACCCAGTACTTC; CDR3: CASSITSGRGWETQYF
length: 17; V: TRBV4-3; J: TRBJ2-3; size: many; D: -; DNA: TGCGCCAGCAGCCAAGATTGGGACGGCGGAGGCACAGATACGCAGTATTTT; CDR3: CASSQDWDGGGTDTQYF
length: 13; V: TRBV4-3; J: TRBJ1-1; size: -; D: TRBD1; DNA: TGCGCCAGCAGCCAGGCTCAGGGGGGTGAAGCTTTCTTT; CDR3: CASSQAQGGEAFF
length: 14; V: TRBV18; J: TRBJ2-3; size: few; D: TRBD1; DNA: TGTGCCAGCTCACCCTTGACAGGGCCAGATACGCAGTATTTT; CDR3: CASSPLTGPDTQYF
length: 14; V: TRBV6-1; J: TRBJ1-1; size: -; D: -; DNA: TGTGCCAGCAGTGATCAGGGAGGAAAGACTGAAGCTTTCTTT; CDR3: CASSDQGGKTEAFF
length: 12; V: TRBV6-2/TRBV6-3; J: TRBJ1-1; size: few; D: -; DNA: TGTGCCAGCAGGCCAGATTACACTGAAGCTTTCTTT; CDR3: CASRPDYTEAFF
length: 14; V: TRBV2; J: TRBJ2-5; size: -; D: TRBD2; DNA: TGTGCCAGCAGTCCGGGACTAGCGGAAGAGACCCAGTACTTC; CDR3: CASSPGLAEETQYF
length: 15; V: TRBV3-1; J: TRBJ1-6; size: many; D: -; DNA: TGTGCCAGCAGCCAAGGGGCCGGGACTAAGTCACCCCTCCACTTT; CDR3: CASSQGAGTKSPLHF
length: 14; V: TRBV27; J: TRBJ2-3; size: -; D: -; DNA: TGTGCCAGCAGTGTCCGGGACAGCACAGATACGCAGTATTTT; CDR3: CASSVRDSTDTQYF
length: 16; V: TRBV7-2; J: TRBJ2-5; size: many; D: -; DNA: TGTGCCAGCAGCTTAATCTCCTCTCGGGCGAGGAAGACCCAGTACTTC; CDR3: CASSLISSRARKTQYF
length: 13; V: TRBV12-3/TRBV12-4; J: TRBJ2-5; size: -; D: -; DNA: TGTGCCAGCGGGAGAATTGAGGGGGAGACCCAGTACTTC; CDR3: CASGRIEGETQYF
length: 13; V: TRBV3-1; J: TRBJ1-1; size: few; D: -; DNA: TGTGCCAGCAGCCAGAGACGGAACACTGAAGCTTTCTTT; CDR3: CASSQRRNTEAFF
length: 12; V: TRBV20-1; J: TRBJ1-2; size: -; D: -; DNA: TGCAGTGCTAGGGACAATAACTATGGCTACACCTTC; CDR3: CSARDNNYGYTF
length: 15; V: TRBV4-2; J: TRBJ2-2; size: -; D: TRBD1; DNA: TGTGCCAGCAGCCCACAGGGGTCGAACACCGGGGAGCTGTTTTTT; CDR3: CASSPQGSNTGELFF
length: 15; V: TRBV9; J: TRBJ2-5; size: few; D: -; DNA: TGTGCCAGCAGCGTAACAGCGCGATCTCTGGAGACCCAGTACTTC; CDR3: CASSVTARSLETQYF
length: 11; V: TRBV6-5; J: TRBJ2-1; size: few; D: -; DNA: TGTGCCAGCAGTGAAGGGACATCGCGGTTCTTC; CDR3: CASSEGTSRFF
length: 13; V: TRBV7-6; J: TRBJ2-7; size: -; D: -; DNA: TGTGCCAGCAGCGGGGCTAGGGATTACGAGCAGTACTTC; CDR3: CASSGARDYEQYF
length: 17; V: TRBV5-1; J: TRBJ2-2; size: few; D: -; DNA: TGCGCCAGCAGCTTGGCCGCAGTAGAGCCGAACACCGGGGAGCTGTTTTTT; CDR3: CASSLAAVEPNTGELFF
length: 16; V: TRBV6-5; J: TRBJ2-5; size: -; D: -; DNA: TGTGCCAGCAGTTACCGTCGGGGGAGCCACCAAGAGACCCAGTACTTC; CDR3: CASSYRRGSHQETQYF
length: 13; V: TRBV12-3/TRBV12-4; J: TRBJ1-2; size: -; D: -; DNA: TGTGCCAGCAGTCCACCTGACCTCTATGGCTACACCTTC; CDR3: CASSPPDLYGYTF
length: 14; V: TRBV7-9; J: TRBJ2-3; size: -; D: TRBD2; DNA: TGTGCCAGCAGCTTAGCCTCTAGCGGGGGCCCTCAGTATTTT; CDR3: CASSLASSGGPQYF
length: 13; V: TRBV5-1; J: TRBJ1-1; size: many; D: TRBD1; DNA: TGCGCCAGCACCCCGACAGGGGTCACTGAAGCTTTCTTT; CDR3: CASTPTGVTEAFF
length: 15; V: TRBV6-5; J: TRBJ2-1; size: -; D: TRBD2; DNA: TGTGCCAGCAGTTACTCGGGGGGGGACTACAATGAGCAGTTCTTC; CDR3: CASSYSGGDYNEQFF
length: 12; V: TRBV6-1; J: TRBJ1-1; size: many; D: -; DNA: TGTGCCAGCACCTTAGAGATAGGAGGCATCTTCTTT; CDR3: CASTLEIGGIFF
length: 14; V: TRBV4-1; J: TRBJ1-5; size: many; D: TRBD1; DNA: TGCGCCAGCAGCCAAACAGGGGCCAATCAGCCCCAGCATTTT; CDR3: CASSQTGANQPQHF
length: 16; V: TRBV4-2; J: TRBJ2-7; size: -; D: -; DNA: TGTGCCAGCAGCCAAGAGGTCCTGACGGAACGAAACGAGCAGTACTTC; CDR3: CASSQEVLTERNEQYF
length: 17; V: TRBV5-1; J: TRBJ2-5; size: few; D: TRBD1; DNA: TGCGCCAGCAGGCTTTGGACCGGGACAGGGGGCATGGAGACCCAGTACTTC; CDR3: CASRLWTGTGGMETQYF
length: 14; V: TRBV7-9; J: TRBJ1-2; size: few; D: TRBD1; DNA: TGTGCCAGCAGCGCCCGCAGGGGGACCTATGGCTACACCTTC; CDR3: CASSARRGTYGYTF
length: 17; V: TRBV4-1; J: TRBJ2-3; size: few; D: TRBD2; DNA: TGCGCCAGCAGCCAAGCGGGACTAGCGGGGGCCACAGATACGCAGTATTTT; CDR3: CASSQAGLAGATDTQYF
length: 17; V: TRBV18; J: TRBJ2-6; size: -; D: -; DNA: TGTGCCAGCTCACCAATTCGTAATTGGGCTGGGGCCAACGTCCTGACTTTC; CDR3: CASSPIRNWAGANVLTF
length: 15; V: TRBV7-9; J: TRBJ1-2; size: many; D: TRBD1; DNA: TGTGCCAGCAGCTTACCGTGGGACAGGGGTTATGGCTACACCTTC; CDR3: CASSLPWDRGYGYTF
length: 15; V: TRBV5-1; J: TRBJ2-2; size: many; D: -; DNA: TGCGCCAGCAGCTTGGCGGGACCCAAATCCGGGGAGCTGTTTTTT; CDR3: CASSLAGPKSGELFF
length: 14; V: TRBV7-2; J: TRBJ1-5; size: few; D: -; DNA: TGTGCCAGCAGCCCGAGTGGGCCGGGGCAGCCCCAGCATTTT; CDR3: CASSPSGPGQPQHF
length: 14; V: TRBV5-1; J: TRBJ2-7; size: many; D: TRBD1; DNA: TGCGCCAGCAGCGACAGGGGCCACTCCTACGAGCAGTACTTC; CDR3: CASSDRGHSYEQYF
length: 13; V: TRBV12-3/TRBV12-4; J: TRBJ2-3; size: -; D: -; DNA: TGTGCCAGCAGTTGGTTGGCCACAGATACGCAGTATTTT; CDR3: CASSWLATDTQYF
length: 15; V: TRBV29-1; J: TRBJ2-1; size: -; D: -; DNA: TGCAGCGTCCCCGGGCCACGAGGTTCCTACAATGAGCAGTTCTTC; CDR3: CSVPGPRGSYNEQFF
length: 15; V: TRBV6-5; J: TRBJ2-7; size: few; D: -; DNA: TGTGCCAGCACCCAGCGGTACAGTGGCTCCTACGAGCAGTACTTC; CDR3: CASTQRYSGSYEQYF
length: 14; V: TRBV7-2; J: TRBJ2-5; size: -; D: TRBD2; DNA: TGTGCCAGCAGCAGCGGACTAGCAAAAGAGACCCAGTACTTC; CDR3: CASSSGLAKETQYF
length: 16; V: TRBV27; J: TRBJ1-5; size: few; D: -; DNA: TGTGCCAGCAGTTTATTTGGGGGCAGACTGAATCAGCCCCAGCATTTT; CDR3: CASSLFGGRLNQPQHF
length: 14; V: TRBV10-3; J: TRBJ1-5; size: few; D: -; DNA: TGTGCCATCAGTGTGGACAGTAGCAATCAGCCCCAGCATTTT; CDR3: CAISVDSSNQPQHF
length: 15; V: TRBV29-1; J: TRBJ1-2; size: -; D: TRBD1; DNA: TGCAGCGTCGATTCGGACAGGGGGCGAGTCTATGGCTACACCTTC; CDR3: CSVDSDRGRVYGYTF
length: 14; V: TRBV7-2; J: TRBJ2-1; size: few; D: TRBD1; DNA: TGTGCCAGCAGCCGAATGGGACAGTACAATGAGCAGTTCTTC; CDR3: CASSRMGQYNEQFF
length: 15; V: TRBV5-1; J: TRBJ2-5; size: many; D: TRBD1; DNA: TGCGCCAGCGGCGACCCCGGGACAGTGCAAGAGACCCAGTACTTC; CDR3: CASGDPGTVQETQYF
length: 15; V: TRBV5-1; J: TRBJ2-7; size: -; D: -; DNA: TGCGCCAGCAGTCGTACCGGGACACACCTCTACGAGCAGTACTTC; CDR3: CASSRTGTHLYEQYF
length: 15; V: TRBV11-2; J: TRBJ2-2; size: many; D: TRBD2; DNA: TGTGCCAGCAGCCCTACTAGCGGGGGGACCGGGGAGCTGTTTTTT; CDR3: CASSPTSGGTGELFF
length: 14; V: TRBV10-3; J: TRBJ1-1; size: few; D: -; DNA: TGTGCCATCAGTGTGGGGGGGATGAACACTGAAGCTTTCTTT; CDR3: CAISVGGMNTEAFF
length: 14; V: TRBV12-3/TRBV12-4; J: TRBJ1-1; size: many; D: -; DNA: TGTGCCAGCAGTTTACAGGGTATGAACACTGAAGCTTTCTTT; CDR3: CASSLQGMNTEAFF
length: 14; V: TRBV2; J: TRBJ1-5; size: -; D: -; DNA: TGTGCCAGCAGTGAATCTTCGGAGAATCAGCCCCAGCATTTT; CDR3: CASSESSENQPQHF
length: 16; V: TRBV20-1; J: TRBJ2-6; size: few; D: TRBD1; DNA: TGCAGTGCTAGAGACCCTACAGGGGCTGGGGCCAACGTCCTGACTTTC; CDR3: CSARDPTGAGANVLTF
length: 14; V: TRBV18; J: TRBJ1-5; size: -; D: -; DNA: TGTGCCAGCTCACATACAGGGTCAGATCAGCCCCAGCATTTT; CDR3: CASSHTGSDQPQHF
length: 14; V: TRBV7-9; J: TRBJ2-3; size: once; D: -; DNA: TGTGCCAGCAGCTTATATGCAGCGGGAGATACGCAGTATTTT; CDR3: CASSLYAAGDTQYF
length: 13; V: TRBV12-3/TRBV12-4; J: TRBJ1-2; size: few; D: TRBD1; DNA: TGTGCCAGCAGCCGTACAGGGGTTCGCGGCTACACCTTC; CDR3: CASSRTGVRGYTF
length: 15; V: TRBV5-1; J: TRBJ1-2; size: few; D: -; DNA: TGCGCCAGCAGCTTGTCTAGACAGGCTAACTATGGCTACACCTTC; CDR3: CASSLSRQANYGYTF
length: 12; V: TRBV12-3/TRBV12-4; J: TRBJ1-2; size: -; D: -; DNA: TGTGCCAGCAGCCATTTTCCCGGTGGCTACACCTTC; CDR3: CASSHFPGGYTF
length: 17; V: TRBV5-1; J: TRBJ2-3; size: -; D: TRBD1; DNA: TGCGCCAGCAGCTCCTCGACCGGGACAGGGGGTACAGATACGCAGTATTTT; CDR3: CASSSSTGTGGTDTQYF
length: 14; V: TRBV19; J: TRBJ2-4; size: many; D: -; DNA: TGTGCCAGTCGTAGCCGTTTGAAGGAAAACATTCAGTACTTC; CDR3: CASRSRLKENIQYF